The clone carrying this T cell receptor beta chain turned up a few times. The antigen is unknown. The CDR3 length is 14 residues. Trimming left V 1 base short and J 4 bases short, with 8 bases between. The germline CDR1 and CDR2 sequences are MDHEN and SYDVKM. PBMCs were collected from an approximately 9.3 ml volume of fresh peripheral blood. This sample is part of a study of T cells in Graves' hyperthyroidism and ophthalmopathy. Study in general: Peripheral blood samples were taken at initial diagnosis, prior to any treatment.

Amplification of TCR beta CDR3 regions was performed using RNA transcripts as template. HTBI primers were the set used in a first-round RT-PCR of the TCR CDR3. TCRdb passed the multiplex PCR reads through MiXCR, listing each CDR3 protein once. The table lists roughly 500,000 distinct CDR3 sequences, 20% to 25% of them singletons, with 49% in the top ten. Study conclusions and caveats: With a median lead of 6.5 months before onset, the model predicted ophthalmopathy. A model of 13 V-J features distinguished ophthalmopathy from stable hyperthyroidism.

The material sequenced was blood. The V call is TRBV28, the J call TRBJ1-3; D remains ambiguous. The TCR was taken from a woman in her 70s with Graves' ophthalmopathy. This CDR3 is CASSLSSRGNTIYF. DNA for the CDR3: TGTGCCAGCAGTTTATCTTCGAGAGGAAACACCATATATTTT.